The 21 T cell receptor beta chains below come from one sample, sequenced in a study of human T cells and chemical hapten exposure. The time point is: pre-sensitization, week 0. Stated treatment: therapeutic diphenylcyclopropenone sensitization with weekly scalp DPC. MiXCR was run by TCRdb on the RACE reads, yielding one entry per CDR3 protein. The sample has 40,000 to 50,000 distinct CDR3 sequences, roughly 12% seen once. The source was whole blood, collected in connection with sensitization to the hapten diphenylcyclopropenone (DPC). The receptor set was obtained from a woman in her 30s with alopecia areata. Some clones in this sample may be carry-over from other donors' samples.

This clonotype was found many times. The gene calls are TRBV4-1 and TRBJ1-3; D is uncertain. Germline lookup yields CDR1 MGHRA and CDR2 YSYEKL. The V gene lost 3 bases and the J gene lost 0 bases, with 12 bases spanning the gap. The CDR3 sequence is 16 residues long. The DNA for the CDR3 is TGCGCCAGCAGCCAGCCTCTGCATCCCTCTGGAAACACCATATATTTT. It yields the protein CASSQPLHPSGNTIYF.

This clonotype was counted only a few times. The genes are TRBV6-2 or TRBV6-3 and TRBJ2-7, with 7 bases that match TRBD2. The CDR3 is 14 amino acids. Germline CDR1 is MNHEY and CDR2 is SVGEGT. V was pared by 8 bases and J by 2 bases, with 9 bases of the junction left unmatched. CDR3 protein: CASRPGLPPYEQYF. The CDR3 coding sequence is TGTGCCAGCCGACCGGGACTACCTCCCTACGAGCAGTACTTC.

This chain connects TRBV6-1 to TRBJ2-4; no firm D call. The germline V gene encodes CDR1 MNHNS and CDR2 SASEGT. The CDR3 is made up of 12 amino acids. The V end lost 5 bases, the J end lost 9 bases, and 11 bases lay between the germline ends. DNA of the CDR3: TGTGCCAGCAGTCCCGGCTGGGGCATTCAGTACTTC. Its translation: CASSPGWGIQYF.

This clonotype was detected ten times or more. The gene calls are TRBV2 and TRBJ1-1; D unresolved. V was pared by 6 bases and J by 2 bases, with 1 base between. This CDR3 is built from 10 residues. Germline CDR1 SNHLY, CDR2 FYNNEI. CDR3 bases: TGTGCCAGCAGAAACACTGAAGCTTTCTTT. The encoded protein is CASRNTEAFF.

The chain joins TRBV28 to TRBJ2-5; 11 bases fit TRBD2. CDR3 length: 15 residues. V was clipped by 4 bases and J by 5 bases; unmatched bases: 6. Germline V gene sequence: CDR1 MDHEN, CDR2 SYDVKM. CDR3 protein: CASSSLAGGGETQYF. The CDR3 DNA sequence: TGTGCCAGCAGTTCCCTAGCGGGAGGTGGCGAGACCCAGTACTTC.

The chain is built from TRBV6-5 and TRBJ2-3; 9 bases are shared with TRBD2. Germline V CDR1 and CDR2: MNHEY, SVGAGI. J was trimmed by 6 bases and V by 4 bases; bases with no gene match: 5. The CDR3 extends over 14 amino acids. CDR3 residues: CASSLRSGSDTQYF. The CDR3 region has the DNA TGTGCCAGCAGTTTACGTAGCGGGAGTGATACGCAGTATTTT.

Ten or more counts support this clonotype. In nucleotides, the CDR3 is TGTGCCAGCACGAGGAGCGGCACCGGGGAGCTGTTTTTT. Its translation is CASTRSGTGELFF. The chain has TRBV2 and TRBJ2-2; D is possibly TRBD2 (5 bases). The CDR3 runs 13 residues. Trimming left V 7 bases short and J 4 bases short, with 10 bases between. Germline lookup yields CDR1 SNHLY and CDR2 FYNNEI.

CDR3 sequence (DNA): TGCAGCGTTGAAGGGCGCGGGACAGGGGGCGGCTACGAGCAGTACTTC. Its translation: CSVEGRGTGGGYEQYF. The rearrangement uses TRBV29-1 and TRBJ2-7, with 12 bases fitting TRBD1. V trimming: 1 base; J trimming: 3 bases; junction bases outside the gene matches: 7. Germline CDR1 SQVTM, CDR2 ANQGSEA. This CDR3 has 16 residues.

The CDR3 sequence is CAATGRASYNEQFF. Written as DNA, the CDR3 is TGTGCCGCCACAGGGAGGGCCTCCTACAATGAGCAGTTCTTC. The J gene is TRBJ2-1, the V gene TRBV2; TRBD2 might be the D (7 bases). Germline V gives CDR1 SNHLY, CDR2 FYNNEI. The CDR3 extends over 14 amino acids. V shed 11 bases and J shed 0 bases, with 14 bases lying between them.

The rearrangement links TRBV10-2 to TRBJ2-1; D not certain. CDR1 is WSHSY and CDR2 is SAAADI in the germline V gene. This CDR3 has 12 amino acids. The CDR3 DNA follows: TGCGCTTCTCAGGAGTTTTCTTATGAGCAGTTCTTC. It is translated as CASQEFSYEQFF.

This rearrangement joins TRBV6-2 or TRBV6-3 to TRBJ2-3; 7 bases agree with TRBD1. The germline V gene encodes CDR1 MNHEY and CDR2 SVGEGT. The CDR3 sequence is 17 residues long. J lost 1 base, V lost 5 bases, and 12 bases had no gene match. The CDR3 spells CASSTRRDSGGTDTQYF. The CDR3 nucleotides are TGTGCCAGCAGTACACGACGGGACAGTGGTGGCACAGATACGCAGTATTTT.

In its sample, this clonotype was seen many times. The V gene is TRBV18, the J gene TRBJ1-5; TRBD1 agrees at 7 bases. The CDR3 is made up of 18 amino acids. After removal of 5 bases from V and 2 bases from J, the junction contained 15 bases not matched to a gene. Germline V gene lookup returns CDR1 KGHSH and CDR2 LQKENI. The CDR3 DNA is TGTGCCAGCTCATCGACACACTTGAAGGGGGCTGGCAATCAGCCCCAGCATTTT. It specifies CASSSTHLKGAGNQPQHF.

The chain employs TRBV11-1 and TRBJ2-5; D remains ambiguous. The CDR3 has 13 residues. The germline CDR1 and CDR2 sequences are SGHAT and FQDESV (reference sequence). Between the trimmed V and J ends, which lost 3 bases and 3 bases, there was a span of 8 bases. CDR3 in DNA: TGTGCCAGCAGCTTCGGAAGGGAAGAGACCCAGTACTTC. This gives the protein CASSFGREETQYF.

This clonotype appeared many times. The chain links TRBV5-5 to TRBJ2-1; tentative D call: TRBD1 (6 bases). The germline CDR1 and CDR2 sequences are SGHKS and YYEKEE (reference sequence). The V end was cut by 0 bases, the J end by 2 bases, with 9 bases between. CDR3 length equals 15 residues. CDR3 in amino acids: CASSLGQGTYNEQFF. The CDR3 DNA reads as TGTGCCAGCAGCTTGGGCCAGGGGACCTACAATGAGCAGTTCTTC.

This clonotype has at least ten counts. This rearrangement joins TRBV20-1 to TRBJ2-3; TRBD1 matches 7 bases. Germline V gene lookup returns CDR1 DFQATT and CDR2 SNEGSKA (reference sequence). The CDR3 is 14 amino acids. With V trimmed by 6 bases and J by 4 bases, 10 bases remained unmatched. Here the CDR3 reads CSAIAITGADTQYF. The CDR3, as DNA: TGCAGTGCAATAGCTATTACAGGGGCAGATACGCAGTATTTT.

V gene TRBV29-1 combines with J gene TRBJ2-5; no reliable D call. The germline V and J ends were trimmed by 5 bases and 9 bases, with 16 bases remaining between them. This CDR3 has 12 residues. Per germline, CDR1 SQVTM and CDR2 ANQGSEA. The CDR3: CSVRTDPVAQYF. CDR3 in DNA: TGCAGCGTTAGGACGGACCCAGTTGCCCAGTACTTC. The whole variable domain, remainder taken from reference TRBV29-1 and TRBJ2-5, is SAVISQKPSRDICQRGTSLTIQCQVDSQVTMMFWYRQQPGQSLTLIATANQGSEATYESGFVIDKFPISRPNLTFSTLTVSNMSPEDSSIYLCSVRTDPVAQYFGPGTRLLVL.

This chain connects TRBV7-6 to TRBJ2-1, with 7 nucleotides matching TRBD2. Germline trimming cut 5 bases from V and 9 bases from J; bases unmatched to any gene: 7. The CDR3 has 13 residues. The V gene's germline CDR1 is SGHVS and CDR2 FNYEAQ. For the CDR3, the DNA is TGTGCCAGCAGCCTACGACTAGCCACTGAGCAGTTCTTC. This encodes CASSLRLATEQFF.

This clonotype occurred many times. This sequence joins TRBV7-9 and TRBJ2-3, with D perhaps TRBD2 (7 bases). The CDR3 runs to 13 residues. The germline CDR1 and CDR2 sequences are SEHNR and FQNEAQ (reference sequence). V shed 11 bases and J shed 3 bases, with 15 bases lying between them. The CDR3 region has the DNA TGTGCCGGCGGGGGCGCCGGGACAGATACGCAGTATTTT. This gives the protein CAGGGAGTDTQYF.

This clonotype was seen ten or more times. The rearrangement uses TRBV11-1 and TRBJ1-2; possible D gene TRBD1, 6 bases. The germline V gene encodes CDR1 SGHAT and CDR2 FQDESV (reference sequence). The CDR3 runs to 14 residues. Trimming took off 5 bases at V and 4 bases at J, with 14 bases between the two ends. CDR3 residues: CASSQDSEVYGYTF. Here the CDR3 DNA reads TGTGCCAGCAGCCAGGACAGTGAAGTCTATGGCTACACCTTC.

This clonotype was picked up many times. The rearrangement uses TRBV6-2 or TRBV6-3 and TRBJ2-1; possibly TRBD2 for D (6 bases). CDR1 is MNHEY, CDR2 SVGEGT, per germline. This CDR3 contains 15 residues. Trimming took 6 bases from V and 6 from J, leaving 18 bases between them. In DNA, the CDR3 is TGTGCCAGCAGCCGGCCGAGGACTACGGGCAATGAGCAGTTCTTC. Translation: CASSRPRTTGNEQFF.

In this sample, this clonotype is medium-sized. This chain links TRBV28 with TRBJ2-7; D is possibly TRBD2 (5 bases). Per the germline V gene, CDR1 is MDHEN and CDR2 is SYDVKM. The germline V and J ends were trimmed by 3 bases and 2 bases, with 11 bases remaining between them. This CDR3 is built from 14 residues. The CDR3 protein is CASSFLGRTYEQYF. CDR3 nucleotides: TGTGCCAGCAGTTTTCTTGGGAGAACCTACGAGCAGTACTTC.